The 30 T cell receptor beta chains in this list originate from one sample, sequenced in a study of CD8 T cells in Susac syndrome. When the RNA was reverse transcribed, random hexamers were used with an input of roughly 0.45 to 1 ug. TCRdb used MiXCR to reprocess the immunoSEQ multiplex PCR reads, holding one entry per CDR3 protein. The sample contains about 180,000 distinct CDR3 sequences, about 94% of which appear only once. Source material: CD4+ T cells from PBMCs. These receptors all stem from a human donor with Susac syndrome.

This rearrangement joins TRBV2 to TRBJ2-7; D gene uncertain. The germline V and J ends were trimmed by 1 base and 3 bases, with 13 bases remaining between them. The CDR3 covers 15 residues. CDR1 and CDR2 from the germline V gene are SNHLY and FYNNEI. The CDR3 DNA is TGTGCCAGCAGTGAAGAGGCCAGTTTCTACTACGAGCAGTACTTC. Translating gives CASSEEASFYYEQYF.

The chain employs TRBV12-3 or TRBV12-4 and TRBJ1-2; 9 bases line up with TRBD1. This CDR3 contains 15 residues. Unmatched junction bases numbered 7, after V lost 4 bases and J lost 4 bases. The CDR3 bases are TGTGCCAGCAGTTCCCCCGGACAGGGGTCCTATGGCTACACCTTC. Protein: CASSSPGQGSYGYTF.

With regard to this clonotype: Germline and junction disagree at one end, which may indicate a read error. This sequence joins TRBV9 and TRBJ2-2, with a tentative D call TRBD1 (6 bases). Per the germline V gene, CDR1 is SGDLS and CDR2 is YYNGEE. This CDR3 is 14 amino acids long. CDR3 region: CASSTQGSTVELFF. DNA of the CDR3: TGTGCCAGCAGCACACAGGGTTCCACCGTGGAGCTGTTTTTT.

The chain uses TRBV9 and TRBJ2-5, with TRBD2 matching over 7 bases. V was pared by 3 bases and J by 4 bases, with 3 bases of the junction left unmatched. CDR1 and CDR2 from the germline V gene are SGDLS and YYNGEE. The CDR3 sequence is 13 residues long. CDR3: CASSAGGRETQYF. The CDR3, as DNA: TGTGCCAGCAGCGCGGGAGGTAGAGAGACCCAGTACTTC.

This CDR3 reads CSARDPTGYGYTF. The CDR3 DNA is TGCAGTGCTAGAGACCCGACAGGCTATGGCTACACCTTC. The V call is TRBV20-1, the J call TRBJ1-2; D is perhaps TRBD1 (6 bases). Germline V gene data show CDR1 as DFQATT and CDR2 as SNEGSKA (reference sequence). The CDR3 consists of 13 residues. V lost 0 bases and J lost 4, with 9 bases in between.

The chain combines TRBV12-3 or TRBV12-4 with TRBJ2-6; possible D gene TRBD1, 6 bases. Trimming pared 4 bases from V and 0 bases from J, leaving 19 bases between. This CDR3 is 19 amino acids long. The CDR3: CASSSRLRTARSGANVLTF. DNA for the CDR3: TGTGCCAGCAGTTCCCGCCTGAGGACAGCTCGCTCTGGGGCCAACGTCCTGACTTTC.

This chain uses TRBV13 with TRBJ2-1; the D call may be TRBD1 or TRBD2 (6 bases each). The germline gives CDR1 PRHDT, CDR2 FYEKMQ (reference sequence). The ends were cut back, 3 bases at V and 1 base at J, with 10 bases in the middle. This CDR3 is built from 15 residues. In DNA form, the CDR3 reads TGTGCCAGCAGCTTTGGAGGGGGGTCCTACAATGAGCAGTTCTTC. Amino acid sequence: CASSFGGGSYNEQFF.

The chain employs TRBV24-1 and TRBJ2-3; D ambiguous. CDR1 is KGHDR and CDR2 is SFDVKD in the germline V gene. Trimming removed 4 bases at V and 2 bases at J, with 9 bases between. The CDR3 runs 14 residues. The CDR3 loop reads CATSDPGATDTQYF. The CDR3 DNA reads TGTGCCACCAGTGACCCAGGAGCCACAGATACGCAGTATTTT.

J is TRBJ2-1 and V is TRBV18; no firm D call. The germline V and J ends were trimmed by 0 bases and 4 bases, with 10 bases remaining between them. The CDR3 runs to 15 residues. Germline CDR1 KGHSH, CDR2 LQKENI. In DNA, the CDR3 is TGTGCCAGCTCACCACCAGATAGGCCGTACAATGAGCAGTTCTTC. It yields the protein CASSPPDRPYNEQFF.

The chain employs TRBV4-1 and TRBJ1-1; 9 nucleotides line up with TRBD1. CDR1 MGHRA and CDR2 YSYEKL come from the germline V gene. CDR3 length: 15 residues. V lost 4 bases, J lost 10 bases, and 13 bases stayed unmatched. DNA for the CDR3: TGCGCCAGCAGCCGACAAGACAGGGGGGGGAGAGGAGCTTTCTTT. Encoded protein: CASSRQDRGGRGAFF.

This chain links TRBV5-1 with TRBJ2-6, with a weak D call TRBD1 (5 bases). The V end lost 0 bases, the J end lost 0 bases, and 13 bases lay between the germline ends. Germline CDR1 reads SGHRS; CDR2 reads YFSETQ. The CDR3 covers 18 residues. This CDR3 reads CASSLDGRVSSGANVLTF. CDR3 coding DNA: TGCGCCAGCAGCTTGGACGGCAGGGTGAGCTCTGGGGCCAACGTCCTGACTTTC.

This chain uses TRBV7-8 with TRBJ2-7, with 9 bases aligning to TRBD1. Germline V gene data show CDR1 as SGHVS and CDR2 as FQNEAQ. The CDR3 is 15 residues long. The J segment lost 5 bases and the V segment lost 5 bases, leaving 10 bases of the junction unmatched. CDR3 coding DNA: TGTGCCAGCAGCCCTTTCGGGACAGGGTTGGACGAGCAGTACTTC. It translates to CASSPFGTGLDEQYF.

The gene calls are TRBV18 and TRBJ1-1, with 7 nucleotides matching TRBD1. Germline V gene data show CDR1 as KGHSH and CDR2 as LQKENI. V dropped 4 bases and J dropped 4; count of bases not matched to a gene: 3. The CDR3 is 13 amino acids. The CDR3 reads CASSLGQATEAFF. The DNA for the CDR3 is TGTGCCAGCTCACTCGGACAGGCCACTGAAGCTTTCTTT.

CDR3 bases: TGTGCCAGCAGCCTTGACGGGGAGCTGTTTTTT. Encoded protein: CASSLDGELFF. The chain uses TRBV3-1 and TRBJ2-2, with no clear D. V lost 4 bases and J 7 bases, leaving 4 bases between the germline ends. Per the germline V gene, CDR1 is LGHDT and CDR2 is YNNKEL (reference sequence). The CDR3 totals 11 residues.

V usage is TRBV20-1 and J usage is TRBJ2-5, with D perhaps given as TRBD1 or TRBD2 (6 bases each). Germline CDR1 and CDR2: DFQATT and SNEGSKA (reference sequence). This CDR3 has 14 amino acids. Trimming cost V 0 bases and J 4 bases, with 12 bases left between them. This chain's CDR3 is CSARDLGGRETQYF. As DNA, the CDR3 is TGCAGTGCTAGAGATCTCGGGGGCCGAGAGACCCAGTACTTC.

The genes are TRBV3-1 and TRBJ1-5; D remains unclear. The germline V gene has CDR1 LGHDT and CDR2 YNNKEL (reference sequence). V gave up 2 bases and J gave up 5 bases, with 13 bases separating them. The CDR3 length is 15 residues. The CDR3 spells CASSQSPSADQPQHF. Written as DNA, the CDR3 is TGTGCCAGCAGCCAATCGCCGTCCGCAGATCAGCCCCAGCATTTT.

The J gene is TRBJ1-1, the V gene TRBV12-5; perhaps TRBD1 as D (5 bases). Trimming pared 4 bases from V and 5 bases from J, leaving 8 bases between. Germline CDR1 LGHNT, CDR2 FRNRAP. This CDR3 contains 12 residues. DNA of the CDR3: TGTGCTAGTGGTTGGCCAGGGACTGAAGCTTTCTTT. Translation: CASGWPGTEAFF.

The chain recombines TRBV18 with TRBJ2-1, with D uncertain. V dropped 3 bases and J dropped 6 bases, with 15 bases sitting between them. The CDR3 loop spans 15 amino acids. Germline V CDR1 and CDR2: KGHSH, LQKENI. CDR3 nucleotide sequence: TGTGCCAGCTCACCCCCACCTGTCCCAGGCAATGAGCAGTTCTTC. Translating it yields CASSPPPVPGNEQFF.

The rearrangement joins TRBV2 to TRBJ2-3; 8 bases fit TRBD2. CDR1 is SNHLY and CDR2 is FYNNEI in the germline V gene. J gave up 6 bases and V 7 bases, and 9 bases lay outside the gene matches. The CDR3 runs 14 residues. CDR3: CASIVGRGSDTQYF. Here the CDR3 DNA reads TGTGCCAGCATTGTCGGGAGGGGTAGCGATACGCAGTATTTT.

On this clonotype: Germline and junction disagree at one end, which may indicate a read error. CDR3 in DNA: TGTGCCAGCAGTCTATCCAGGGGACGGGACACCGGGGAGCTGTTTTTT. This encodes CASSLSRGRDTGELFF. The chain uses TRBV27 and TRBJ2-2; perhaps TRBD1 as D (6 bases). The germline CDR1 and CDR2 sequences are MNHEY and SMNVEV (reference sequence). The CDR3 contains 16 residues.

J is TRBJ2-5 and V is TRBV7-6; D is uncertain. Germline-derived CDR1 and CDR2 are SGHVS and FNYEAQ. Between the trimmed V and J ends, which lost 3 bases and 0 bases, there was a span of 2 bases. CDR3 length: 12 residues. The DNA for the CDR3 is TGTGCCAGCAGCTTTAACCAAGAGACCCAGTACTTC. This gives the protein CASSFNQETQYF.

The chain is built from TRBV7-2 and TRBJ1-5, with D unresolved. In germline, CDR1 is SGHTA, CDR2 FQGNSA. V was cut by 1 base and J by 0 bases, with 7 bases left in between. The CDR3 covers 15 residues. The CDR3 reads CASSLVAGSNQPQHF. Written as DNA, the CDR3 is TGTGCCAGCAGCTTAGTGGCAGGTAGCAATCAGCCCCAGCATTTT.

CDR3 nucleotides: TGTGCCAGCAGACGCGGGGCAAACACCGGGGAGCTGTTTTTT. Its protein is CASRRGANTGELFF. The V and J genes are TRBV28 and TRBJ2-2; D may be TRBD2 (6 bases). Trimming removed 6 bases at V and 2 bases at J, with 10 bases between. The length of the CDR3 is 14 residues. Germline loops: CDR1 MDHEN, CDR2 SYDVKM.

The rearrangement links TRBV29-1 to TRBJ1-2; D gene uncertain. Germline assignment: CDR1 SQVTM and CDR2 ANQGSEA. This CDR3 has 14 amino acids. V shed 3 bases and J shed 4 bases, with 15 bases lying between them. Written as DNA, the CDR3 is TGCAGCGTTGAGGATTTTCGGCAGTTCTATGGCTACACCTTC. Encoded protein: CSVEDFRQFYGYTF.

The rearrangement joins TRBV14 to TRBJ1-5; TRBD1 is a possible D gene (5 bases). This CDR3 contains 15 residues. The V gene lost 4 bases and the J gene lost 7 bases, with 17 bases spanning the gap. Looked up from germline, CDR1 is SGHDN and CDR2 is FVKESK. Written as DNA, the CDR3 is TGTGCCAGCAGCCCTGGGACGAGGGGCCGACAGCCCCAGCATTTT. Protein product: CASSPGTRGRQPQHF.

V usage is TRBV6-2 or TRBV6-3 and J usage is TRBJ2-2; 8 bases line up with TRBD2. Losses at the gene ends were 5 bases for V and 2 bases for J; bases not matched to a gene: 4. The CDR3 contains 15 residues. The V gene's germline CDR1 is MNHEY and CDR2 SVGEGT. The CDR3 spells CASSSGGPNTGELFF. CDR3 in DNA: TGTGCCAGCAGTAGCGGGGGCCCCAACACCGGGGAGCTGTTTTTT.

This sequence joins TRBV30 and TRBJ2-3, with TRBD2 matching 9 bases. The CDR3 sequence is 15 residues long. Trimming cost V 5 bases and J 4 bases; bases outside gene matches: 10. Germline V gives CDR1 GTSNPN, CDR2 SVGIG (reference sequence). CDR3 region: CAWGASSGNPDTQYF. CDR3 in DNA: TGTGCCTGGGGGGCCTCTAGCGGGAACCCAGATACGCAGTATTTT.

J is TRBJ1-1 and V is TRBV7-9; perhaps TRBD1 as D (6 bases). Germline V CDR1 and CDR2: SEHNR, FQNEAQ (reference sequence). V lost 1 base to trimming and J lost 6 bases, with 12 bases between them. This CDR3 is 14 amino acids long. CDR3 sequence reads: CASSLGTGNPEAFF. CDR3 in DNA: TGTGCCAGCAGCTTAGGAACAGGGAATCCTGAAGCTTTCTTT.

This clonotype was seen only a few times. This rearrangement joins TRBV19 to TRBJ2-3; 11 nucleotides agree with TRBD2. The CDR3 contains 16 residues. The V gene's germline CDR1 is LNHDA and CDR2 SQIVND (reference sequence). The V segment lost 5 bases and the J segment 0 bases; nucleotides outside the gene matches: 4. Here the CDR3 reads CASSPGLAESTDTQYF. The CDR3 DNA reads TGTGCCAGTAGTCCGGGACTAGCGGAGAGCACAGATACGCAGTATTTT.

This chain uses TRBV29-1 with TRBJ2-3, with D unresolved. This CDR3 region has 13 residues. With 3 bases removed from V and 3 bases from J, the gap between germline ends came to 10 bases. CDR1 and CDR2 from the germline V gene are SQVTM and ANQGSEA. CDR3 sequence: CSVDVGSTDTQYF. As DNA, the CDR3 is TGCAGCGTTGACGTGGGATCAACAGATACGCAGTATTTT.